This TCR beta chain was retrieved from a study of T-cell reconstitution after alpha-beta-depleted transplantation in children. This clonotype was detected only a few times. Unique molecular identifiers were incorporated during preparation of the TCRbeta library. MiXCR, applied by TCRdb to the PCR reads, yields one record per CDR3 protein. The table lists about 210,000 distinct CDR3 sequences, roughly a sixth of them singletons. The V gene end was trimmed by 5 bases and the J gene end by 1 base; junction bases not matched to a gene: 7. The CDR3 length is 15 residues. This receptor was taken from a male patient under 10 years old who had a stem cell transplant for acute lymphoblastic leukemia, so the T cells may come from the graft donor. The rearrangement uses TRBV12-3 or TRBV12-4 and TRBJ1-1; 7 bases agree with TRBD1. Source: PBMCs, mostly from graft donor cells, taken 360 days after TCRalphabeta/CD19-depleted stem cell transplant. The CDR3 DNA reads as TGTGCCAGCAGTCCGAACAGGGGATCGAACACTGAAGCTTTCTTT. Protein sequence: CASSPNRGSNTEAFF.